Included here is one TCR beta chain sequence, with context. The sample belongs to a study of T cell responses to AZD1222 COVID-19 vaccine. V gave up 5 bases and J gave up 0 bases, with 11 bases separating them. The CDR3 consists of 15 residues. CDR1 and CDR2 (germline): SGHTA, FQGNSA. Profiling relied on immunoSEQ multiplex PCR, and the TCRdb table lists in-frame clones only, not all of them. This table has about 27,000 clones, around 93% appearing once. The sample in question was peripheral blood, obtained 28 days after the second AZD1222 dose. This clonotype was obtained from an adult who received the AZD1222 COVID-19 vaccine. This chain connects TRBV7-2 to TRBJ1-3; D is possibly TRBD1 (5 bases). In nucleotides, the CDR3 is TGTGCCAGCAGCCCCAGGACAACCTCTGGAAACACCATATATTTT. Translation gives CASSPRTTSGNTIYF. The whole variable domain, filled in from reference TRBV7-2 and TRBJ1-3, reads GAGVSQSPSNKVTEKGKDVELRCDPISGHTALYWYRQSLGQGLEFLIYFQGNSAPDKSGLPSDRFSAERTGGSVSTLTIQRTQQEDSAVYLCASSPRTTSGNTIYFGEGSWLTVV.